Here is one TCR beta chain with its context. Antigen specificity is unknown. This specimen belongs to a study of a mutant IDH1 vaccine in newly diagnosed glioma. Whole-study context: Therapy received beforehand was radiotherapy, temozolomide, or both, with most patients given both.

Time point noted: baseline, week 1 (first vaccination visit). The treatment denotes: pre-vaccination baseline after standard-of-care therapy. Data came from immunoSEQ multiplex PCR; TCRdb stores just in-frame clones and leaves some out. The sample consists of about 25,000 clones, 93% of them appearing once. Germline CDR1 reads MDHEN; CDR2 reads SYDVKM. CDR3 size: 16 residues. J lost 3 bases, V lost 3 bases, and 6 bases had no gene match. Study results and caveats: It was more than 80% of patients that developed vaccine-induced immune responses. Changes in top peripheral clonotypes did not appear linked to pseudoprogression.

The chain recombines TRBV28 with TRBJ2-1; TRBD1 aligns across 9 bases. The sequence derives from a man aged 35-49 years with glioma. Sequencing used PBMCs, obtained from a glioma patient treated with radiotherapy, temozolomide or both. CDR3 sequence reads: CASSFSGTGLYNEQFF. CDR3 nucleotides: TGTGCCAGCAGTTTCTCCGGGACAGGGCTCTACAATGAGCAGTTCTTC.